A selection of T cell receptor beta chains follows, all from one sample in a study of neoadjuvant nivolumab and ipilimumab in lung cancer. Profiled with immunoSEQ multiplex PCR; TCRdb holds only in-frame clones, not every one. The table lists about 15,000 clones, 55% to 70% of them singletons. This sample comprised peripheral blood, obtained after neoadjuvant nivolumab, alone or with ipilimumab, at or shortly before surgery. All receptors derive from an adult with non-small cell lung cancer. The CDR3 runs from the conserved cysteine through the conserved F or W. A D gene is named only where the DNA matches it firmly. A row's size may be missing; if present it is once, few, many or a size class.

V	size	D	J	DNA	CDR3
TRBV7-2	.	TRBD2	TRBJ2-3	TGTGCCAGCAGCTTATCGGGAGGCCTGGGCACAGATACGCAGTATTTT	CASSLSGGLGTDTQYF
TRBV18	.	TRBD1	TRBJ1-5	TGTGCCAGCTCACCCTCGACAGGGCAAAATCAGCCCCAGCATTTT	CASSPSTGQNQPQHF
TRBV7-7	.	TRBD1	TRBJ2-7	TGTGCTAGCAGCCAAGGACAGGGGGACTCCTACGAGCAGTACTTC	CASSQGQGDSYEQYF
TRBV7-2	.	.	TRBJ1-2	TGTGCCAGCAGCCCATCCCCCGACCGGATTTATGGCTACACCTTC	CASSPSPDRIYGYTF
TRBV5-1	.	.	TRBJ2-2	TGCGCCAGCCGGACTGACCCAAACACCGGGGAGCTGTTTTTT	CASRTDPNTGELFF
TRBV5-1	.	TRBD1	TRBJ1-2	TGCGCCAGCAGCCCGGGGACAGGGGAGCGGCGAGGCTACACCTTC	CASSPGTGERRGYTF
TRBV5-1	.	TRBD1	TRBJ2-2	TGCGCCAGCAGCGGGCCAGGGGGCACCGGGGAGCTGTTTTTT	CASSGPGGTGELFF
TRBV25-1	.	.	TRBJ1-4	TGTGCCAGCAGTGAATTTAGTACAGGTCAAAATGAAAAACTGTTTTTT	CASSEFSTGQNEKLFF
TRBV20-1	.	.	TRBJ1-1	TGCAGTGCTAGGGGGGACGATGAAGCTTTCTTT	CSARGDDEAFF
TRBV6-5	few	.	TRBJ2-7	TGTGCCAGCAGTTACTCGACTGCTGCGTTGGAGCAGTACTTC	CASSYSTAALEQYF
TRBV28	few	.	TRBJ1-2	TGTGCCAGTCGCACTTTCAACTATGGCTACACCTTC	CASRTFNYGYTF
TRBV14	few	.	TRBJ2-3	TGTGCCAGCAGTACGGCGGTCTTTTCTAGCACAGATACGCAGTATTTT	CASSTAVFSSTDTQYF
TRBV2	few	.	TRBJ1-2	TGTGCCAGCAGTGCATGGGGGAGGGATGGCTACACCTTC	CASSAWGRDGYTF
TRBV5-1	.	TRBD2	TRBJ2-7	TGCGCCAGCAGCACCGGGACTAGCGGGGTGTTCGAGCAGTACTTC	CASSTGTSGVFEQYF
TRBV30	few	.	TRBJ2-7	TGTGCCTGGAGTGGTCCCAGCGGCCTCTCCTACGAGCAGTACTTC	CAWSGPSGLSYEQYF
TRBV11-3	once	.	TRBJ2-3	TGTGCCAGCAGCGCACGCCCGTTGGCAGATACGCAGTATTTT	CASSARPLADTQYF
TRBV7-9	few	.	TRBJ2-5	TGTGCCAGCACGGGTGTTGGATGGCAAGAGACCCAGTACTTC	CASTGVGWQETQYF
TRBV7-8	few	TRBD1	TRBJ2-5	TGTGCCAGCAGCACAAGACAGGGGCCGGAGACCCAGTACTTC	CASSTRQGPETQYF
TRBV29-1	.	.	TRBJ1-1	TGCAGCGTCCGGCGGCGGGACACTGAAGCTTTCTTT	CSVRRRDTEAFF
TRBV2	few	.	TRBJ1-4	TGTGCCAGCAGTGAAGGTCTTGGACAGACTAATGAAAAACTGTTTTTT	CASSEGLGQTNEKLFF
TRBV5-1	.	TRBD1	TRBJ2-7	TGCGCCAGCACTCCCGGGGACAGGGTTAACGAGCAGTACTTC	CASTPGDRVNEQYF
TRBV7-9	.	.	TRBJ2-3	TGTGCCAGCAGCAAGACAGGTTACACAGATACGCAGTATTTT	CASSKTGYTDTQYF
TRBV30	.	TRBD1	TRBJ1-3	TGTGCCTGGTCGATGACAGGGGTCGGAAACACCATATATTTT	CAWSMTGVGNTIYF
TRBV11-3	once	TRBD1	TRBJ2-7	TGTGCCAGCAGCTTAGATTGGACAGGCGGCTCCTACGAGCAGTACTTC	CASSLDWTGGSYEQYF
TRBV9	.	.	TRBJ2-7	TGTGCCAGCAGCGTAGGGGGACTCGGCGACGAGCAGTACTTC	CASSVGGLGDEQYF
TRBV4-3	.	.	TRBJ2-3	TGCGCCAGCAGCCAAGATTCCCCCCAGGGGCTGGGGACAGATACGCAGTATTTT	CASSQDSPQGLGTDTQYF
TRBV5-1	.	TRBD1	TRBJ2-2	TGCGCCAGCAGCGAAGGGACAGACACCGGGGAGCTGTTTTTT	CASSEGTDTGELFF
TRBV6-6	.	.	TRBJ1-1	TGTGCCATGCGGGCAGGGAACACTGAAGCTTTCTTT	CAMRAGNTEAFF